The 21 T cell receptor beta chains presented below share a single source sample, sequenced in a study of beta chain features in type 1 diabetes. Study results and limitations: Patients with Type 1 diabetes showed moderately but significantly shorter TCRB CDR3s in all four CD4+ subsets.

For these receptors, no antigen is known. Every isolated RNA sample was fully reverse transcribed, so sequencing captured expressed TCRB transcripts. Profiling relied on immunoSEQ multiplex PCR, and the TCRdb table lists in-frame clones only, not all of them. The sample carries 240,000 or so clones, approximately 15% recorded once. Sample: naive CD4+ T cells from blood. The receptors derive from a man aged 25-40 years with type 1 diabetes.

This clone was seen more than once but under ten times. The chain carries TRBV29-1 and TRBJ2-7; D might be TRBD2 (6 bases). There are 12 residues in the CDR3. V lost 1 base and J 4 bases, leaving 8 bases between the germline ends. Looked up from germline, CDR1 is SQVTM and CDR2 is ANQGSEA. The CDR3: CSVEAGRYEQYF. In nucleotides, the CDR3 is TGCAGCGTTGAAGCCGGGAGATACGAGCAGTACTTC.

Comments on this clone: One junction end does not reproduce the germline sequence, and a read error may be involved. The V gene is TRBV7-7, the J gene TRBJ2-3; TRBD1 matches at 8 bases. Germline V gives CDR1 SSHAT, CDR2 FNYEAQ (reference sequence). The CDR3 totals 14 residues. In DNA, the CDR3 is TGTGCTAGCAGCTTATCAGGGGGCAGAGATACGCAGTATTTT. Translating gives CASSLSGGRDTQYF. The variable domain in full, with the rest retrieved from reference TRBV7-7 and TRBJ2-3, is GAGVSQSPRYKVTKRGQDVTLRCDPISSHATLYWYQQALGQGPEFLTYFNYEAQPDKSGLPSDRFSAERPEGSISTLTIQRTEQRDSAMYRCASSLSGGRDTQYFGPGTRLTVL.

There are a few counts of this clone. V usage is TRBV29-1 and J usage is TRBJ2-4; D is undetermined. This CDR3 contains 15 residues. The V end was cut by 6 bases, the J end by 0 bases, with 15 bases between. Germline CDR1 is SQVTM and CDR2 is ANQGSEA. The CDR3 nucleotides are TGCAGCGTCAAACCGGGTGAGCTAGCCAAAAACATTCAGTACTTC. Amino acids: CSVKPGELAKNIQYF.

The table lists this clone with a few counts. The chain recombines TRBV7-9 with TRBJ1-5; D may be TRBD1 (5 bases). The V end was cut by 1 base, the J end by 2 bases, with 15 bases between. Germline CDR1 is SEHNR and CDR2 is FQNEAQ (reference sequence). The CDR3 contains 17 residues. CDR3 sequence: CASSLVGGGVGNQPQHF. CDR3 DNA: TGTGCCAGCAGCTTAGTGGGGGGAGGGGTTGGCAATCAGCCCCAGCATTTT.

This clone appeared a few times. The chain combines TRBV19 with TRBJ2-4, with a weak D call TRBD1 (5 bases). Per the germline V gene, CDR1 is LNHDA and CDR2 is SQIVND (reference sequence). The CDR3 consists of 16 residues. V shed 3 bases and J shed 0 bases, with 12 bases lying between them. CDR3 DNA: TGTGCCAGTAGTATCAGGGCGAACCTAGCCAAAAACATTCAGTACTTC. Translated: CASSIRANLAKNIQYF.

There are a few counts of this clone. This chain connects TRBV7-9 to TRBJ2-7, with TRBD1 matching 9 bases. The CDR3 extends over 15 amino acids. Germline V gene sequence: CDR1 SEHNR, CDR2 FQNEAQ (reference sequence). Trimming removed 5 bases from V and 2 bases from J; junction bases left unmatched: 7. The CDR3 loop is CASSAGQGEPYEQYF. The CDR3 region has the DNA TGTGCCAGCAGCGCGGGACAGGGCGAACCCTACGAGCAGTACTTC. Based on the CDR3 plus reference TRBV7-9 and TRBJ2-7, the full variable domain is DTGVSQNPRHKITKRGQNVTFRCDPISEHNRLYWYRQTLGQGPEFLTYFQNEAQLEKSRLLSDRFSAERPKGSFSTLEIQRTEQGDSAMYLCASSAGQGEPYEQYFGPGTRLTVT.

This rearrangement joins TRBV4-1 to TRBJ1-5, with no clear D. V was pared by 0 bases and J by 3 bases, with 12 bases between. Germline V CDR1 and CDR2: MGHRA, YSYEKL. This CDR3 spans 16 amino acids. CDR3 sequence reads: CASSQDRIGANQPQHF. The CDR3 region has the DNA TGCGCCAGCAGCCAAGATCGGATAGGAGCCAATCAGCCCCAGCATTTT.

This clone was counted only a few times. The chain combines TRBV7-9 with TRBJ1-2; TRBD1 aligns across 12 bases. This CDR3 has 16 amino acids. The germline CDR1 and CDR2 sequences are SEHNR and FQNEAQ (reference sequence). With 5 bases clipped from V and 4 bases from J, the junction kept 8 bases outside the gene matches. The CDR3, as DNA: TGTGCCAGCAGCACGGGACAGGGGGCGCGGGGCTATGGCTACACCTTC. Amino acids: CASSTGQGARGYGYTF.

This clone has a single count. CDR3 in DNA: TGTGCCACCAGCAGGACCTCGACTAAAATGTACGAGCAGTACTTC. Translation: CATSRTSTKMYEQYF. V is TRBV15 and J is TRBJ2-7, with a tentative D call TRBD2 (5 bases). The CDR3 spans 15 residues. Trimming removed 3 bases from V and 4 bases from J, with 16 bases in between. Germline values: CDR1 LNHNV, CDR2 YYDKDF (reference sequence).

The chain uses TRBV30 and TRBJ2-5, with 8 bases that match TRBD2. Trimming at V came to 0 bases and at J to 7 bases, leaving 4 bases not matched to a gene. Germline loops: CDR1 GTSNPN, CDR2 SVGIG (reference sequence). The CDR3 runs 13 residues. CDR3 in DNA: TGTGCCTGGAGTGTAGCGGGAGAAGGGACCCAGTACTTC. Residues: CAWSVAGEGTQYF.

The chain links TRBV2 to TRBJ1-5; 8 bases fit TRBD1. Germline CDR1 SNHLY, CDR2 FYNNEI. After removal of 5 bases from V and 1 base from J, the junction contained 10 bases not matched to a gene. This CDR3 contains 17 residues. Here the CDR3 DNA reads TGTGCCAGCAGTTTGGACAGGGCCATCGGGAGCAATCAGCCCCAGCATTTT. Translation gives CASSLDRAIGSNQPQHF.

This clone was counted a few times. V usage is TRBV4-1 and J usage is TRBJ2-5; 11 positions agree with TRBD2. V lost 1 base and J lost 9; bases outside the gene matches: 10. This CDR3 spans 16 amino acids. Germline values: CDR1 MGHRA, CDR2 YSYEKL. CDR3 sequence reads: CASSQGSSGGTVAQYF. The DNA of the CDR3 is TGCGCCAGCAGCCAAGGCTCTAGCGGGGGGACGGTGGCCCAGTACTTC.

The chain couples TRBV6-1 to TRBJ1-3; no definite D call. Germline CDR1 is MNHNS and CDR2 is SASEGT. The V and J ends lost 3 bases and 0 bases respectively, with 12 bases between them. This CDR3 contains 16 residues. CDR3 sequence reads: CASSESQDYSGNTIYF. The CDR3 DNA follows: TGTGCCAGCAGTGAGTCGCAGGACTACTCTGGAAACACCATATATTTT.

The rearrangement joins TRBV11-2 to TRBJ2-2; 12 nucleotides match TRBD2. V gave up 5 bases and J gave up 7 bases; unmatched junction bases: 8. CDR1 and CDR2 from the germline V gene are SGHAT and FQNNGV. The CDR3 is made up of 16 amino acids. The CDR3 DNA sequence: TGTGCCAGCAGCGCAAGACTAGCGGGGGACCGCGGGGAGCTGTTTTTT. This codes for CASSARLAGDRGELFF.

This clone was observed a few times. The chain combines TRBV27 with TRBJ2-7, with TRBD2 matching 9 bases. Germline CDR1 MNHEY, CDR2 SMNVEV (reference sequence). The junction had 4 bases not matched to a gene; V was cut back by 5 bases and J by 2 bases. This CDR3 region has 14 residues. The CDR3 bases are TGTGCCAGCAGTCGGTCTAGCGGGACCTACGAGCAGTACTTC. Protein: CASSRSSGTYEQYF.

This clone was detected a few times. The chain has TRBV7-9 and TRBJ2-1, with 9 bases aligning to TRBD2. This CDR3 has 15 amino acids. Trimming at V came to 2 bases and at J to 4 bases, leaving 3 bases not matched to a gene. CDR1 is SEHNR and CDR2 is FQNEAQ in the germline V gene (reference sequence). The CDR3 DNA follows: TGTGCCAGCAGCTTAAGTAGCGGGGGTTACAATGAGCAGTTCTTC. Protein: CASSLSSGGYNEQFF.

The chain employs TRBV6-1 and TRBJ1-2, with TRBD1 as a possible D gene (6 bases). The CDR3 covers 14 residues. Germline CDR1 and CDR2: MNHNS and SASEGT. V gave up 3 bases and J gave up 2 bases, with 10 bases separating them. The CDR3 region is CASSDGGGNYGYTF. In DNA, the CDR3 is TGTGCCAGCAGTGACGGCGGGGGCAACTATGGCTACACCTTC.

This chain links TRBV6-5 with TRBJ2-2; no definite D call. Trimming took off 0 bases at V and 6 bases at J, with 5 bases between the two ends. This CDR3 region has 13 residues. The germline gives CDR1 MNHEY, CDR2 SVGAGI. As DNA, the CDR3 is TGTGCCAGCAGTTACTCGAGCCCCGGGGAGCTGTTTTTT. Translation: CASSYSSPGELFF.

V usage is TRBV7-9 and J usage is TRBJ2-3; unclear D gene. V lost 4 bases and J 3 bases, leaving 5 bases between the germline ends. Germline CDR1 and CDR2: SEHNR and FQNEAQ (reference sequence). The CDR3 contains 12 residues. The CDR3 loop reads CASSSVTDTQYF. CDR3 DNA sequence: TGTGCCAGCAGCTCCGTGACAGATACGCAGTATTTT.

CDR3 loop: CASREQQGANTEAFF. DNA of the CDR3: TGCGCCAGCAGGGAACAACAGGGGGCGAACACTGAAGCTTTCTTT. This chain links TRBV5-1 with TRBJ1-1, with 9 bases identical to TRBD1. In germline, CDR1 is SGHRS, CDR2 YFSETQ. V lost 5 bases to trimming and J lost 1 base; unmatched junction nucleotides: 6. The length of the CDR3 is 15 residues.

This chain uses TRBV5-6 with TRBJ1-2; unclear D gene. In germline, CDR1 is SGHDT, CDR2 YYEEEE. CDR3 size: 13 residues. V lost 2 bases and J lost 8, with 13 bases in between. The CDR3 DNA follows: TGTGCCAGCAGCTTATGGGCGTTCGGAGGCTACACCTTC. It is translated as CASSLWAFGGYTF.